A selection of T cell receptor beta chains follows, all from one sample in a study of T cell changes during pregnancy in multiple sclerosis. TCRdb's copy holds only in-frame clones and misses some; the assay was immunoSEQ multiplex PCR. The sample has around 12,000 clones, 85% to 90% seen once. This specimen was CD8+ T cells from peripheral blood mononuclear cells, taken in the second trimester of pregnancy. These receptor sequences come from a female donor in good health, enrolled as a control in a pregnancy study. Both conserved end residues are part of each CDR3. The D gene is left open where the match is weak. Only some rows state a clone size, as once, few, many or a class for expanded clones.

D gene	clone size	J gene	V gene	CDR3 protein	CDR3 DNA
TRBD1	medium-sized	TRBJ2-1	TRBV6-5	CASSSGGYSEQFF	TGTGCCAGCAGTTCAGGGGGCTATAGTGAGCAGTTCTTC
.	.	TRBJ1-2	TRBV23-1	CASRGPGQLDGYTF	TGCGCCAGCAGGGGGCCCGGACAACTCGATGGCTACACCTTC
TRBD1	.	TRBJ1-4	TRBV19	CASSQGVMPANEKLFF	TGTGCCAGTAGTCAGGGGGTAATGCCGGCGAATGAAAAACTGTTTTTT
.	.	TRBJ2-2	TRBV6-6	CASSSDRVTGELFF	TGTGCCAGCAGTTCGGACAGAGTCACCGGGGAGCTGTTTTTT
TRBD2	.	TRBJ2-7	TRBV2	CASRRWEGYEQYF	TGTGCCAGCCGGCGCTGGGAGGGCTACGAGCAGTACTTC
.	once	TRBJ2-5	TRBV16	CASSQSGLGETQYF	TGTGCCAGCAGCCAATCGGGACTGGGGGAGACCCAGTACTTC
.	.	TRBJ2-6	TRBV4-3	CASSQDGAGTAGANVLTF	TGCGCCAGCAGCCAAGATGGGGCGGGAACAGCTGGGGCCAACGTCCTGACTTTC
.	once	TRBJ1-1	TRBV7-6	CASSQKKNTEAFF	TGTGCCAGCAGCCAGAAGAAGAACACTGAAGCTTTCTTT
TRBD2	few	TRBJ2-7	TRBV6-1	CASSEARTSGPYEQYF	TGTGCCAGCAGTGAAGCCCGGACTAGCGGGCCCTACGAGCAGTACTTC
TRBD1	.	TRBJ2-2	TRBV6-5	CASSSGTGTTGELFF	TGTGCCAGCAGTTCCGGGACAGGGACCACCGGGGAGCTGTTTTTT